This T cell receptor beta chain was identified in a study of CD8 T cells in Susac syndrome (dated by TCRdb to between 2018 and 2021). About the full investigation: Repertoire sequencing was used to test whether CD8+ T cell activation and differentiation in Susac syndrome was antigen driven.

Results the study describes overall, beyond this receptor: The number of individuals in the TCR sequencing and HLA analysis was acknowledged as relatively small.

Taken from the germline V gene (reference sequence), the CDR1 and CDR2 loops are DFQATT and SNEGSKA. V ends up 5 bases short and J 4 bases short, with an unmatched junction base count of 6. The CDR3 holds 13 amino acids from the cysteine to the phenylalanine. Just CDR3 DNA is preserved here, 39 bases in frame from base 1. On this clonotype itself: Its antigen is not yet known. No per-base quality is available; no much larger clone lies one base away.

Peripheral blood CD8+ and CD4+ T cells from healthy donors, Susac syndrome patients and multiple sclerosis patients were profiled using high-throughput TCR beta sequencing. Healthy donors were age- and sex-matched controls. Bulk CD8+ and CD4+ T cells were purified magnetically by negative isolation, whereas CD8+ TEMRA cells were enriched by FACS. Blood was collected in EDTA tubes and processed within 24 hours, with PBMCs isolated through density gradient centrifugation. PBMCs intended for TCR sequencing were frozen in liquid nitrogen and were later thawed in a 37 degrees C water bath. A purity of at least 90% was achieved for sorted or isolated CD4+, CD8+ and CD8+ TEMRA cells. RNA was extracted using the RNeasy kit, and roughly 0.5 to 1 microgram was reverse transcribed with random hexamers. The immunoSEQ multiplex PCR assay, covering 54 Vbeta and 13 Jbeta segments, was used to amplify TCR beta CDR3 regions. PCR amplification bias was corrected by using a synthetic template baseline for primer optimization and computational correction. As for how the authors treated the data: Reads were assigned to V, D and J genes according to IMGT and analyzed in immunoSEQ Analyzer, with only productive sequences retained. Clonality was computed as one minus Shannon entropy normalized by log2 of the number of productive unique sequences. For each patient and control, public and private clones were evaluated among the 100 most prevalent clones. Susac-specific clones were defined as absent from healthy and MS cohorts, around 980 published viral clones and other ImmuneACCESS disease sequences. TCRdb reworked the public reads: Q25 trimming with fastp, MiXCR clone assembly, productive beta chains retained. Rows merge per CDR3 protein into single entries with the most common DNA and genes. V and J calls and clone size were set by TCRdb, not the authors. Here the sample has over 100,000 distinct CDR3 sequences; about 95% occur a single time. The top ten hold about 0.1% of the sample.

The origin of this receptor is a human donor in good health. Sample: CD4+ T cells from PBMCs. The chain links TRBV20-1 with TRBJ1-2, with 8 central nucleotides matching TRBD1. For the CDR3, the sequence is CSAQWDRTYGYTF. The bases read TGCAGTGCTCAATGGGACAGGACCTATGGCTACACCTTC.